This entry features one TCR beta chain sequence. Antigen: not known. Other DNA sequences in this sample translate to the same CDR3. Naivety among CD8 cells was defined by CD45RO negativity and positive CCR7 selection, thereby excluding terminally differentiated effector memory CD45RA+ cells. This CDR3 contains 14 residues. The germline V gene encodes CDR1 SGHDT and CDR2 YYEEEE. V gave up 5 bases and J gave up 0 bases; unmatched junction bases: 5. Method: immunoSEQ multiplex PCR; TCRdb's copy keeps in-frame clones and lacks some. Among around 2,100,000 clones, about 95% were seen once, and the ten largest hold more than 0.9%. The data were obtained in a study of shared clonotypes between healthy human individuals. Regarding the study as a whole: For naive CD4 cells, around 5.1% of clonotypes were shared across a handful of donors. Shared clonotypes across all four donors exceeded non-shared ones in generation probability. Larger estimated richness was generally seen in naive subsets than in memory subsets.

The receptor's source is a man aged 18 to 30 in good health. What was sequenced was naive CD8+ T cells sorted from blood. The V call is TRBV5-6, the J call TRBJ2-7, with 7 bases fitting TRBD2. The CDR3 spells CASSPGGSSYEQYF. CDR3 sequence (DNA): TGTGCCAGCAGTCCGGGAGGTAGCTCCTACGAGCAGTACTTC.